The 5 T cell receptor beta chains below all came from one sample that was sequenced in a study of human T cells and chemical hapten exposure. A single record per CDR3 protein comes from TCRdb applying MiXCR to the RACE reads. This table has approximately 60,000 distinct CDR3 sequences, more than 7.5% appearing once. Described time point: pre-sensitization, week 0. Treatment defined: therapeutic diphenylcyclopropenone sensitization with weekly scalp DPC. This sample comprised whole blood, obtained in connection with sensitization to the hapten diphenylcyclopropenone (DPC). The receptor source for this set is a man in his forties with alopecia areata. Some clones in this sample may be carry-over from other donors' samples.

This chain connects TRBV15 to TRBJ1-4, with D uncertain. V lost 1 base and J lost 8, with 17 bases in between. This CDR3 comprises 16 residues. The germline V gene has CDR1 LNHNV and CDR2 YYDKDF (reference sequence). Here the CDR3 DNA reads TGTGCCACCAGCAGAGTGAAGACGGTTAGGAGGGAAAAACTGTTTTTT. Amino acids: CATSRVKTVRREKLFF.

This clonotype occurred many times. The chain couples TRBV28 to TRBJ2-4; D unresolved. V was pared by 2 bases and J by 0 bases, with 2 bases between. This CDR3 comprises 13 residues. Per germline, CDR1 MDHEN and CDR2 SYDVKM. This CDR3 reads CASSLVAKNIQYF. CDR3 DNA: TGTGCCAGCAGTTTAGTAGCCAAAAACATTCAGTACTTC.

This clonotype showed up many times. This CDR3 is CASSAPGLARLSYNEQFF. Here the CDR3 DNA reads TGTGCCAGCAGTGCCCCGGGACTAGCGAGACTTTCCTACAATGAGCAGTTCTTC. J is TRBJ2-1 and V is TRBV28; 10 bases align to TRBD2. V was pared by 5 bases and J by 1 base, with 11 bases of the junction left unmatched. Germline V gives CDR1 MDHEN, CDR2 SYDVKM. The CDR3 covers 18 residues.

CDR3 in DNA: TGTGCCAGCAGCCCAGGACTAGCGGGACCCAATGAGCAGTTCTTC. Translated, it gives CASSPGLAGPNEQFF. The J gene is TRBJ2-1, the V gene TRBV11-3; 12 bases are a match to TRBD2. Germline assignment: CDR1 SGHNT and CDR2 YENEEA. J gave up 6 bases and V 5 bases, and 5 bases lay outside the gene matches. The CDR3 runs 15 residues.

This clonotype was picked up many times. The CDR3 sequence is CSATPGTSGYNEQFF. As DNA, the CDR3 is TGCAGTGCCACCCCCGGGACTAGCGGTTACAATGAGCAGTTCTTC. The chain joins TRBV20-1 to TRBJ2-1; 11 nucleotides agree with TRBD2. With V trimmed by 6 bases and J by 4 bases, 8 bases remained unmatched. CDR3 size: 15 residues. Per the germline V gene, CDR1 is DFQATT and CDR2 is SNEGSKA (reference sequence).